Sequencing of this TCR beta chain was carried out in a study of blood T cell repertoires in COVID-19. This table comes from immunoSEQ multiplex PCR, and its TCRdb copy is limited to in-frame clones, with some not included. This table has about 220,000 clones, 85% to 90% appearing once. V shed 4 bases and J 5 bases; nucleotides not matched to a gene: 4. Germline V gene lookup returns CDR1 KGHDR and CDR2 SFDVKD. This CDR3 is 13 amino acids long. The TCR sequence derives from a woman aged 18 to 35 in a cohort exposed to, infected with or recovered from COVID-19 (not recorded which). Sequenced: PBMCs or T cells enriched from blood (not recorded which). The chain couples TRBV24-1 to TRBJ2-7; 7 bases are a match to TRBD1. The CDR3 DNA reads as TGTGCCACCAGTGACGAGGGGGCCGACGAGCAGTACTTC. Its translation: CATSDEGADEQYF.